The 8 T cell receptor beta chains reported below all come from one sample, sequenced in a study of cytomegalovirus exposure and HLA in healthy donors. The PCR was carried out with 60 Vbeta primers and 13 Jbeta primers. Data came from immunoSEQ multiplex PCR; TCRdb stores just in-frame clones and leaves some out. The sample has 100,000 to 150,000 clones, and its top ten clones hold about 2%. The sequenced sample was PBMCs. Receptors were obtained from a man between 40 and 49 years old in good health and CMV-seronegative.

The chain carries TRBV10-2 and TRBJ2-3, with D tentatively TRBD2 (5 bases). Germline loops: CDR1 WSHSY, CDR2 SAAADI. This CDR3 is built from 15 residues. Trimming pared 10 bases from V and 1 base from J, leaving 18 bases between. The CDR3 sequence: CATSRAETGTDTQYF. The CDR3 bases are TGCGCCACCAGCCGAGCGGAGACCGGCACAGATACGCAGTATTTT.

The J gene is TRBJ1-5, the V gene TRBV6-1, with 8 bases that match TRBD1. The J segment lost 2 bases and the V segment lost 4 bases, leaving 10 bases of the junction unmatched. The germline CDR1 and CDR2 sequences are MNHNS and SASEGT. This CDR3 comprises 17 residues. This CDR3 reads CASSGRGRGAGNQPQHF. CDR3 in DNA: TGTGCCAGCAGTGGCAGGGGGCGTGGAGCGGGCAATCAGCCCCAGCATTTT.

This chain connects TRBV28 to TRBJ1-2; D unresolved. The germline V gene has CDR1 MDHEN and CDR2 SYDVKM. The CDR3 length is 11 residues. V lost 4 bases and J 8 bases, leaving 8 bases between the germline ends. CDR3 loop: CASSYVGGYTF. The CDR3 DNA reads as TGTGCCAGCAGTTATGTGGGCGGCTACACCTTC.

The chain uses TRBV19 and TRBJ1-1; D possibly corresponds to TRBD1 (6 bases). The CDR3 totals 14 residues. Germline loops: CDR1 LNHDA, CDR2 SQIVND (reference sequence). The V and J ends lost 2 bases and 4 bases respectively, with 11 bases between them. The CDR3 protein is CASSILGASTEAFF. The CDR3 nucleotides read TGTGCCAGTAGTATACTGGGGGCTAGCACTGAAGCTTTCTTT.

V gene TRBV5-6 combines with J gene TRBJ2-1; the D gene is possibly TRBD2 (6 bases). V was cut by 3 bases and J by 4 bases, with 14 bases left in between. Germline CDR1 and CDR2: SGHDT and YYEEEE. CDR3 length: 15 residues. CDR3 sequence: CASSSIDGGYNEQFF. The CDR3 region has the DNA TGTGCCAGCAGCTCCATCGACGGGGGATACAATGAGCAGTTCTTC.

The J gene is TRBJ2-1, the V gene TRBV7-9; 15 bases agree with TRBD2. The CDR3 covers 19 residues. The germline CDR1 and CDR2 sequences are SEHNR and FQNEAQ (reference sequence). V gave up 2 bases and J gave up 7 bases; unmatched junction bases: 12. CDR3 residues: CASSLPGTSGRKGRNEQFF. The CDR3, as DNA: TGTGCCAGCAGCTTACCCGGGACTAGCGGGAGGAAAGGGAGGAATGAGCAGTTCTTC.

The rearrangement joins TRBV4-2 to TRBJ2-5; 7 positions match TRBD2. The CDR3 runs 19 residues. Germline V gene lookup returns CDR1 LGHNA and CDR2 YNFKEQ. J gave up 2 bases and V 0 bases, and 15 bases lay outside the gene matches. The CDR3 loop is CASSQDFGGSSGIQETQYF. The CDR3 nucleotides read TGTGCCAGCAGCCAAGATTTTGGGGGGTCTAGCGGAATACAAGAGACCCAGTACTTC.

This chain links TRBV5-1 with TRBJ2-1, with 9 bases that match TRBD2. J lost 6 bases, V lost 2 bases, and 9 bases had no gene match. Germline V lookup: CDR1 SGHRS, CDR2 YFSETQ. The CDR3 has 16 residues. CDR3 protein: CASSLVAGVTGNEQFF. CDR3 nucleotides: TGCGCCAGCAGCTTAGTAGCGGGAGTTACGGGCAATGAGCAGTTCTTC.